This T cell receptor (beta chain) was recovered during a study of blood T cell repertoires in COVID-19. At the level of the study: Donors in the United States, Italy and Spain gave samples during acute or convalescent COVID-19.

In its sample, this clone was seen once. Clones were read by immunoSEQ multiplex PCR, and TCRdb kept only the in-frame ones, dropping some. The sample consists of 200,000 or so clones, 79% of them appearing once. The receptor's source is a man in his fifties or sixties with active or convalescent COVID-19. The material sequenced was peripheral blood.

CDR3 sequence reads: CASSPYTGTGEQFF. The CDR3 region has the DNA TGTGCCAGCTCACCATATACCGGAACGGGTGAGCAGTTCTTC. The chain recombines TRBV18 with TRBJ2-1; unclear D gene. Germline CDR1 is KGHSH and CDR2 is LQKENI. V was clipped by 2 bases and J by 9 bases, with 14 bases between them. This CDR3 spans 14 amino acids.